This is a list of T cell receptor beta chains from one sample in a study of blood T cells in healthy people across ages. MiXCR, run by TCRdb on the 5' RACE reads, gives a single entry per CDR3 protein. The sample lists around 870,000 distinct CDR3 sequences, about 28% seen once, with around 16% in the top ten. The sample taken for sequencing was blood. Source of these receptors: an elderly woman in good health. Each CDR3 is given with its conserved first and last residue. The order of the fields is J gene, V gene, clone size, D gene, CDR3 protein, CDR3 DNA. D genes are given only for firm matches. The size field is filled for only some rows; it gives once, few, many or a size class.

TRBJ2-2,TRBV7-2,-,TRBD2,CASSSLAGRVKAGELFF,TGTGCCAGCAGCTCGTTAGCGGGACGTGTAAAGGCCGGGGAGCTGTTTTTT
TRBJ2-5,TRBV3-1,many,TRBD2,CASSQRGTRYQETQYF,TGTGCCAGCAGCCAGCGCGGGACTAGATACCAAGAGACCCAGTACTTC
TRBJ2-5,TRBV25-1,many,-,CASSDGVPETQYF,TGTGCCAGCAGTGACGGGGTTCCAGAGACCCAGTACTTC
TRBJ2-7,TRBV6-2/TRBV6-3,-,-,CASSYGITYEQYF,TGTGCCAGCAGTTACGGAATAACCTACGAGCAGTACTTC
TRBJ2-7,TRBV11-2,-,TRBD1,CASSLNRDRGLRNEQYF,TGTGCCAGCAGCTTAAACCGGGACAGGGGGCTGCGAAACGAGCAGTACTTC
TRBJ1-2,TRBV20-1,-,-,CSARSEGDYGYTF,TGCAGTGCTAGGAGCGAGGGGGACTATGGCTACACCTTC
TRBJ2-3,TRBV7-2,many,TRBD2,CASSLGAGGRKDTQYF,TGTGCCAGCAGCTTAGGGGCGGGGGGGCGGAAAGATACGCAGTATTTT
TRBJ2-7,TRBV29-1,many,-,CSVTTVASGEQYF,TGCAGCGTTACGACAGTGGCCTCCGGGGAGCAGTACTTC
TRBJ2-5,TRBV14,many,-,CASSQDWGVIQETQYF,TGTGCCAGCAGCCAAGATTGGGGGGTCATTCAAGAGACCCAGTACTTC
TRBJ1-2,TRBV5-1,-,TRBD1,CSSSLEVRGQGYTF,TGCTCCAGCAGCTTGGAAGTCAGGGGGCAAGGCTACACCTTC
TRBJ1-3,TRBV6-6,-,-,CASSTTEGNTIYF,TGTGCCAGCAGTACAACAGAGGGAAACACCATATATTTT
TRBJ2-2,TRBV7-2,-,-,CASSLFGPRTGELFF,TGTGCCAGCAGCTTATTCGGGCCGAGGACCGGGGAGCTGTTTTTT
TRBJ2-5,TRBV7-9,many,-,CASSSERKTQYF,TGTGCCAGCAGCTCCGAGCGTAAGACCCAGTACTTC
TRBJ1-2,TRBV20-1,-,TRBD1,CSATRTGGLYDYTF,TGCAGTGCTACACGGACAGGGGGCCTCTATGACTACACCTTC
TRBJ1-1,TRBV20-1,few,TRBD1,CRADRGQNTEAFF,TGCAGGGCCGACAGGGGACAAAACACTGAAGCTTTCTTT
TRBJ1-2,TRBV14,few,-,CASSQNWSGGYTF,TGTGCCAGCAGCCAAAATTGGAGCGGGGGCTACACCTTC
TRBJ1-5,TRBV20-1,-,TRBD1,CSARVGTGQYSNQPQHF,TGCAGTGCTAGAGTAGGGACAGGGCAATATAGCAATCAGCCCCAGCATTTT
TRBJ1-1,TRBV6-6,-,TRBD1,CASSLTGGSTEAFF,TGTGCCAGCAGCCTAACAGGGGGAAGCACTGAAGCTTTCTTT
TRBJ2-2,TRBV18,few,-,CASSPPRQVANTGELFF,TGTGCCAGCTCACCACCGAGGCAGGTCGCGAACACCGGGGAGCTGTTTTTT
TRBJ1-5,TRBV7-2,few,-,CASSSQDGSNQPQHF,TGTGCCAGCAGCTCCCAGGACGGTAGCAATCAGCCCCAGCATTTT
TRBJ2-7,TRBV12-3/TRBV12-4,many,-,CASSLYARSLQIKQYF,TGTGCCAGCAGTTTGTATGCCCGTAGTCTCCAGATTAAGCAGTACTTC
TRBJ1-1,TRBV28,-,-,CASSSRPGGMNTEAFF,TGTGCCAGCAGTTCACGACCTGGGGGTATGAACACTGAAGCTTTCTTT
TRBJ2-1,TRBV10-3,many,-,CAISEVLNLLQFF,TGTGCCATCAGTGAGGTCCTTAACTTACTGCAGTTCTTC
TRBJ2-5,TRBV6-5,-,TRBD2,CASSFRLAGGQYNEQYF,TGTGCCAGCAGTTTCCGACTAGCGGGGGGTCAGTACAATGAGCAGTACTTC
TRBJ2-5,TRBV5-1,few,TRBD1,CASSLAGTGWETQYF,TGCGCCAGCAGCTTGGCCGGGACAGGGTGGGAGACCCAGTACTTC
TRBJ1-4,TRBV6-6,many,-,CASSYARGEKLFF,TGTGCCAGCAGTTACGCCAGGGGTGAAAAACTGTTTTTT
TRBJ1-2,TRBV7-2,many,TRBD1,CASSPQGQGGNYGYTF,TGTGCCAGCAGCCCACAGGGACAGGGGGGGAACTATGGCTACACCTTC
TRBJ2-7,TRBV7-6,-,TRBD1,CAGNSGTGGSYEQYF,TGTGCCGGCAACTCCGGGACAGGGGGCTCCTACGAGCAGTACTTC
TRBJ1-2,TRBV7-9,many,-,CASSFGWQDGYTF,TGTGCCAGCAGCTTCGGCTGGCAGGATGGCTACACCTTC
TRBJ2-7,TRBV20-1,-,TRBD2,CSARALAGLYNEQYF,TGCAGTGCTAGGGCTCTAGCGGGGCTCTACAATGAGCAGTACTTC
TRBJ2-1,TRBV20-1,many,-,CSAREPLAGNEQFF,TGCAGTGCTAGAGAGCCTTTGGCCGGCAATGAGCAGTTCTTC
TRBJ1-1,TRBV6-6,-,-,CASRYSFGGEAFF,TGTGCCAGCAGGTACTCGTTTGGCGGTGAAGCTTTCTTT
TRBJ2-7,TRBV29-1,-,-,CGAKGGGRNYEQYF,TGCGGCGCCAAGGGAGGTGGACGGAATTACGAGCAGTACTTC
TRBJ1-5,TRBV20-1,many,TRBD1,CSARQGAGNQPQHF,TGCAGTGCTAGACAGGGGGCCGGCAATCAGCCCCAGCATTTT
TRBJ2-3,TRBV7-9,many,-,CASSHSDTDTQYF,TGTGCCAGCAGCCACAGCGACACAGATACGCAGTATTTT
TRBJ2-7,TRBV7-9,-,-,CASSSGDWQYF,TGTGCCAGCAGCTCCGGGGATTGGCAGTACTTC
TRBJ2-3,TRBV30,-,-,CAWSSDRQMGRTPQYF,TGTGCCTGGAGTTCTGACCGGCAAATGGGGAGGACGCCCCAGTATTTT
TRBJ2-1,TRBV6-2/TRBV6-3,many,TRBD2,CASSYPGGHYNEQFF,TGTGCCAGCAGTTACCCGGGGGGGCACTACAATGAGCAGTTCTTC
TRBJ2-5,TRBV6-5,many,TRBD2,CASRKTSGQETQYF,TGTGCCAGCAGAAAGACTAGCGGACAAGAGACCCAGTACTTC
TRBJ2-7,TRBV12-3/TRBV12-4,few,-,CASSLEGGALVVQYF,TGTGCCAGCAGTCTGGAGGGGGGAGCCCTCGTTGTCCAGTACTTC
TRBJ2-5,TRBV6-5,many,-,CASSQGGARQETQYF,TGTGCCAGCAGCCAAGGGGGGGCGAGGCAAGAGACCCAGTACTTC
TRBJ1-1,TRBV4-2,few,TRBD1,CASSQQTGGLNTEAFF,TGTGCCAGCAGCCAACAAACAGGGGGCTTGAACACTGAAGCTTTCTTT
TRBJ2-5,TRBV5-1,-,-,CASSLVSQAQETQYF,TGCGCCAGCAGCTTGGTCAGCCAAGCCCAAGAGACCCAGTACTTC
TRBJ2-3,TRBV7-2,many,TRBD2,CASSLETSGVRTDTQYF,TGTGCCAGCAGCTTAGAGACTAGCGGGGTACGCACAGATACGCAGTATTTT